The present TCR beta chain was sequenced within a study of control samples from healthy donors and cancer patients. The method was immunoSEQ multiplex PCR; TCRdb's version includes in-frame clones alone and lacks a portion of them. Altogether about 42,000 clones are present, less than 90% being singletons, with the ten largest covering about half. The sequence derives from a man in his fifties or sixties in good health. The sequencing sample was made of blood.

DNA for the CDR3: TGTGCCAGCAGTTTTGGGGGGCGGTACGAGCAGTACTTC. It specifies CASSFGGRYEQYF. The chain carries TRBV28 and TRBJ2-7; D could derive from TRBD1 or TRBD2 (6 bases each). This CDR3 has 13 residues. Germline V lookup: CDR1 MDHEN, CDR2 SYDVKM. V was clipped by 3 bases and J by 4 bases, with 10 bases between them.